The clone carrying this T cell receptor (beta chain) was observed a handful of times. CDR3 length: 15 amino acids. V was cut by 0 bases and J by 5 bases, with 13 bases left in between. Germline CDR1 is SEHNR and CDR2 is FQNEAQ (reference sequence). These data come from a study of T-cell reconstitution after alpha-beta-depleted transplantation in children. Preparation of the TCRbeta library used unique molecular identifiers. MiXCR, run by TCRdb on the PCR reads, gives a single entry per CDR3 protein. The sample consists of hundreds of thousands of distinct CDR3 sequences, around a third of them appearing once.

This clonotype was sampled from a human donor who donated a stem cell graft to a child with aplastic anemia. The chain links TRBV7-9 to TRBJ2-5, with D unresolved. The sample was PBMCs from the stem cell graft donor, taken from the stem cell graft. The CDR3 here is CASSLASVPGETQYF. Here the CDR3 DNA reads TGTGCCAGCAGCTTAGCGTCGGTCCCCGGGGAGACCCAGTACTTC.